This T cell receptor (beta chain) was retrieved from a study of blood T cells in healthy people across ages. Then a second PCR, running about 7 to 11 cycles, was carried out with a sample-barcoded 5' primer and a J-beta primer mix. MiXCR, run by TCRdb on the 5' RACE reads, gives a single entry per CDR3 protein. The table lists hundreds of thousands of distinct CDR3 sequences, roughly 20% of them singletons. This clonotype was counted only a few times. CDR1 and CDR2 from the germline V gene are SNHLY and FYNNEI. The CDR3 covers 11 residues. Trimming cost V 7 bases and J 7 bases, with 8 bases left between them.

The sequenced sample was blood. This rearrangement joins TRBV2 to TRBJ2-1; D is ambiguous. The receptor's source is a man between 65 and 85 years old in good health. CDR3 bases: TGTGCCAGCATCATCGATAATGAGCAGTTCTTC. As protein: CASIIDNEQFF.